The 18 T cell receptor beta chains in this list originate from one sample, sequenced in a study of blood T cell repertoires in COVID-19. Here immunoSEQ multiplex PCR was the method, and the copy in TCRdb shows in-frame clones only, minus some. The sample holds more than 200,000 clones; about 84% are singletons and the top ten take 3.5% to 5.5%. Material for sequencing was PBMCs or T cells enriched from blood (not recorded which). Receptor source: a young man with acute COVID-19.

The chain employs TRBV9 and TRBJ2-1, with D possibly being TRBD2 (7 bases). V lost 0 bases to trimming and J lost 8 bases, with 21 bases between them. The CDR3 runs 17 residues. CDR1 is SGDLS, CDR2 YYNGEE, per germline. CDR3: CASSVGGGGARVDEQFF. CDR3 nucleotides: TGTGCCAGCAGCGTAGGTGGTGGGGGGGCACGAGTAGATGAGCAGTTCTTC.

This chain joins TRBV19 and TRBJ1-1; no reliable D call. V lost 5 bases, J lost 1 base, and 8 bases lay in between. The CDR3 consists of 13 residues. Germline V gene sequence: CDR1 LNHDA, CDR2 SQIVND (reference sequence). The DNA of the CDR3 is TGTGCCAGTAGTTTCCTTTCGAACACTGAAGCTTTCTTT. The encoded protein is CASSFLSNTEAFF.

The rearrangement joins TRBV7-9 to TRBJ1-6; D is uncertain. Per the germline V gene, CDR1 is SEHNR and CDR2 is FQNEAQ (reference sequence). The CDR3 totals 15 residues. Trimming removed 1 base at V and 8 bases at J, with 12 bases between. The CDR3 reads CASSLVAGKDSPLHF. The CDR3 bases are TGTGCCAGCAGCTTAGTGGCAGGAAAGGATTCACCCCTCCACTTT.

The chain uses TRBV4-2 and TRBJ1-5, with TRBD1 matching 10 bases. Germline V lookup: CDR1 LGHNA, CDR2 YNFKEQ. The CDR3 consists of 17 residues. With V trimmed by 4 bases and J by 0 bases, 6 bases remained unmatched. CDR3 DNA: TGTGCCAGCAGCCGTTACGGGACAGGGGATAGCAATCAGCCCCAGCATTTT. This translates into CASSRYGTGDSNQPQHF.

The table lists this clone with a count of one. The chain links TRBV27 to TRBJ1-1; D is unresolved. The V end was cut by 6 bases, the J end by 0 bases, with 11 bases between. Germline V CDR1 and CDR2: MNHEY, SMNVEV (reference sequence). This CDR3 region has 14 residues. The CDR3 region has the DNA TGTGCCAGCAGCTCGGGTCTTTTGAACACTGAAGCTTTCTTT. It yields the protein CASSSGLLNTEAFF.

CDR3: CAWRQVSGNTIYF. CDR3 bases: TGTGCCTGGAGGCAGGTCTCTGGAAACACCATATATTTT. V gene TRBV30 combines with J gene TRBJ1-3, with D uncertain. Trimming removed 3 bases from V and 0 bases from J, with 6 bases in between. CDR1 is GTSNPN and CDR2 is SVGIG in the germline V gene (reference sequence). This CDR3 is built from 13 residues.

The chain uses TRBV5-4 and TRBJ1-6, with 7 bases fitting TRBD1. After removal of 4 bases from V and 10 bases from J, the junction contained 8 bases not matched to a gene. This CDR3 contains 14 residues. CDR1 is SGHNT and CDR2 is YYREEE in the germline V gene (reference sequence). The CDR3 spells CASSPTGVSSPLHF. In DNA, the CDR3 is TGTGCCAGCAGCCCTACAGGGGTTTCATCACCCCTCCACTTT.

In nucleotides, the CDR3 is TGTGCCAGCAGCCTTGGTCCGAGGACTGAAGCTTTCTTT. This gives the protein CASSLGPRTEAFF. This rearrangement joins TRBV3-1 (or the pseudogene TRBV3-2) to TRBJ1-1; no definite D call. The CDR3 sequence is 13 residues long. V was cut by 4 bases and J by 5 bases, with 11 bases left in between. CDR1 is LGHDT, CDR2 YNNKEL, per germline (reference sequence).

The V gene is TRBV4-1, the J gene TRBJ1-3; 10 positions agree with TRBD1. Germline V gene data show CDR1 as MGHRA and CDR2 as YSYEKL. CDR3 length: 17 residues. Losses at the gene ends were 3 bases for V and 2 bases for J; bases not matched to a gene: 7. The CDR3 loop is CASSQGGTGEPGNTIYF. CDR3 DNA sequence: TGCGCCAGCAGCCAGGGCGGGACAGGGGAACCTGGAAACACCATATATTTT.

This clone has a count of ten or more. The CDR3: CAWSVRRGHTQYF. The CDR3 DNA is TGTGCCTGGAGTGTACGCAGGGGACATACGCAGTATTTT. The chain links TRBV30 to TRBJ2-3, with D possibly TRBD1 on 6 matching bases. Germline values: CDR1 GTSNPN, CDR2 SVGIG (reference sequence). The CDR3 is made up of 13 amino acids. Trimming shortened V by 0 bases and J by 7 bases, and 11 bases separated the two germline ends.

The gene calls are TRBV6-5 and TRBJ1-1; D is uncertain. The germline CDR1 and CDR2 sequences are MNHEY and SVGAGI. Trimming took off 2 bases at V and 4 bases at J, with 11 bases between the two ends. The CDR3 sequence is 14 residues long. The CDR3 loop reads CASSYLPVSTEAFF. As DNA, the CDR3 is TGTGCCAGCAGTTACCTCCCGGTAAGCACTGAAGCTTTCTTT.

The chain combines TRBV3-1 (or the pseudogene TRBV3-2) with TRBJ2-3; 8 nucleotides agree with TRBD2. CDR1 and CDR2 from the germline V gene are LGHDT and YNNKEL (reference sequence). The CDR3 is made up of 15 amino acids. The trim removed 1 base at V and 4 bases at J, leaving 4 bases unmatched. CDR3 loop: CASSQGGGRADTQYF. The CDR3 DNA sequence: TGTGCCAGCAGCCAAGGCGGGGGGAGGGCAGATACGCAGTATTTT.

The rearrangement links TRBV19 to TRBJ1-4, with D uncertain. V was shortened by 3 bases and J by 5 bases, with 10 bases between the two germline ends. This CDR3 spans 14 amino acids. CDR1 is LNHDA and CDR2 is SQIVND in the germline V gene (reference sequence). CDR3 DNA: TGTGCCAGTAGTATTGTCGTCGGGAATGAAAAACTGTTTTTT. It specifies CASSIVVGNEKLFF.

The chain employs TRBV28 and TRBJ2-7; 12 bases are a match to TRBD2. V lost 3 bases, J lost 0 bases, and 6 bases stayed unmatched. This CDR3 has 17 amino acids. The V gene's germline CDR1 is MDHEN and CDR2 SYDVKM. CDR3 sequence: CASSLSRLAGDSYEQYF. CDR3 bases: TGTGCCAGCAGTTTGTCTCGACTAGCGGGGGACTCCTACGAGCAGTACTTC.

The gene calls are TRBV5-1 and TRBJ2-5; D possibly corresponds to TRBD1 (6 bases). Between the trimmed V and J ends, which lost 3 bases and 5 bases, there was a span of 14 bases. The CDR3 runs to 14 residues. CDR1 and CDR2 from the germline V gene are SGHRS and YFSETQ. CDR3 protein: CASSSTGTKETQYF. The CDR3 bases are TGCGCCAGCAGCTCCACCGGGACAAAGGAGACCCAGTACTTC.

Concerning this clone itself: Other DNA sequences in the sample encode the same CDR3. The rearrangement links TRBV6-1 to TRBJ2-5; TRBD2 matches at 9 bases. V was clipped by 2 bases and J by 5 bases; unmatched bases: 6. CDR3 length: 15 residues. CDR1 is MNHNS and CDR2 is SASEGT in the germline V gene. The DNA for the CDR3 is TGTGCCAGCAGTGAATTGGCGGGGGGGCCGGAGACCCAGTACTTC. This codes for CASSELAGGPETQYF.

The chain links TRBV9 to TRBJ2-7, with unresolved D. The CDR3 length is 14 residues. V was clipped by 0 bases and J by 2 bases, with 9 bases between them. CDR1 and CDR2 from the germline V gene are SGDLS and YYNGEE. CDR3 nucleotide sequence: TGTGCCAGCAGCGTAGGAGGTAAAGCCTACGAGCAGTACTTC. The encoded protein is CASSVGGKAYEQYF.

The gene calls are TRBV27 and TRBJ2-1; D is ambiguous. CDR3 length: 16 amino acids. The V end lost 8 bases, the J end lost 0 bases, and 17 bases lay between the germline ends. Germline V gene sequence: CDR1 MNHEY, CDR2 SMNVEV (reference sequence). CDR3 residues: CASASEVPSSYNEQFF. In DNA, the CDR3 is TGTGCCAGCGCCTCTGAGGTCCCCAGCTCCTACAATGAGCAGTTCTTC.